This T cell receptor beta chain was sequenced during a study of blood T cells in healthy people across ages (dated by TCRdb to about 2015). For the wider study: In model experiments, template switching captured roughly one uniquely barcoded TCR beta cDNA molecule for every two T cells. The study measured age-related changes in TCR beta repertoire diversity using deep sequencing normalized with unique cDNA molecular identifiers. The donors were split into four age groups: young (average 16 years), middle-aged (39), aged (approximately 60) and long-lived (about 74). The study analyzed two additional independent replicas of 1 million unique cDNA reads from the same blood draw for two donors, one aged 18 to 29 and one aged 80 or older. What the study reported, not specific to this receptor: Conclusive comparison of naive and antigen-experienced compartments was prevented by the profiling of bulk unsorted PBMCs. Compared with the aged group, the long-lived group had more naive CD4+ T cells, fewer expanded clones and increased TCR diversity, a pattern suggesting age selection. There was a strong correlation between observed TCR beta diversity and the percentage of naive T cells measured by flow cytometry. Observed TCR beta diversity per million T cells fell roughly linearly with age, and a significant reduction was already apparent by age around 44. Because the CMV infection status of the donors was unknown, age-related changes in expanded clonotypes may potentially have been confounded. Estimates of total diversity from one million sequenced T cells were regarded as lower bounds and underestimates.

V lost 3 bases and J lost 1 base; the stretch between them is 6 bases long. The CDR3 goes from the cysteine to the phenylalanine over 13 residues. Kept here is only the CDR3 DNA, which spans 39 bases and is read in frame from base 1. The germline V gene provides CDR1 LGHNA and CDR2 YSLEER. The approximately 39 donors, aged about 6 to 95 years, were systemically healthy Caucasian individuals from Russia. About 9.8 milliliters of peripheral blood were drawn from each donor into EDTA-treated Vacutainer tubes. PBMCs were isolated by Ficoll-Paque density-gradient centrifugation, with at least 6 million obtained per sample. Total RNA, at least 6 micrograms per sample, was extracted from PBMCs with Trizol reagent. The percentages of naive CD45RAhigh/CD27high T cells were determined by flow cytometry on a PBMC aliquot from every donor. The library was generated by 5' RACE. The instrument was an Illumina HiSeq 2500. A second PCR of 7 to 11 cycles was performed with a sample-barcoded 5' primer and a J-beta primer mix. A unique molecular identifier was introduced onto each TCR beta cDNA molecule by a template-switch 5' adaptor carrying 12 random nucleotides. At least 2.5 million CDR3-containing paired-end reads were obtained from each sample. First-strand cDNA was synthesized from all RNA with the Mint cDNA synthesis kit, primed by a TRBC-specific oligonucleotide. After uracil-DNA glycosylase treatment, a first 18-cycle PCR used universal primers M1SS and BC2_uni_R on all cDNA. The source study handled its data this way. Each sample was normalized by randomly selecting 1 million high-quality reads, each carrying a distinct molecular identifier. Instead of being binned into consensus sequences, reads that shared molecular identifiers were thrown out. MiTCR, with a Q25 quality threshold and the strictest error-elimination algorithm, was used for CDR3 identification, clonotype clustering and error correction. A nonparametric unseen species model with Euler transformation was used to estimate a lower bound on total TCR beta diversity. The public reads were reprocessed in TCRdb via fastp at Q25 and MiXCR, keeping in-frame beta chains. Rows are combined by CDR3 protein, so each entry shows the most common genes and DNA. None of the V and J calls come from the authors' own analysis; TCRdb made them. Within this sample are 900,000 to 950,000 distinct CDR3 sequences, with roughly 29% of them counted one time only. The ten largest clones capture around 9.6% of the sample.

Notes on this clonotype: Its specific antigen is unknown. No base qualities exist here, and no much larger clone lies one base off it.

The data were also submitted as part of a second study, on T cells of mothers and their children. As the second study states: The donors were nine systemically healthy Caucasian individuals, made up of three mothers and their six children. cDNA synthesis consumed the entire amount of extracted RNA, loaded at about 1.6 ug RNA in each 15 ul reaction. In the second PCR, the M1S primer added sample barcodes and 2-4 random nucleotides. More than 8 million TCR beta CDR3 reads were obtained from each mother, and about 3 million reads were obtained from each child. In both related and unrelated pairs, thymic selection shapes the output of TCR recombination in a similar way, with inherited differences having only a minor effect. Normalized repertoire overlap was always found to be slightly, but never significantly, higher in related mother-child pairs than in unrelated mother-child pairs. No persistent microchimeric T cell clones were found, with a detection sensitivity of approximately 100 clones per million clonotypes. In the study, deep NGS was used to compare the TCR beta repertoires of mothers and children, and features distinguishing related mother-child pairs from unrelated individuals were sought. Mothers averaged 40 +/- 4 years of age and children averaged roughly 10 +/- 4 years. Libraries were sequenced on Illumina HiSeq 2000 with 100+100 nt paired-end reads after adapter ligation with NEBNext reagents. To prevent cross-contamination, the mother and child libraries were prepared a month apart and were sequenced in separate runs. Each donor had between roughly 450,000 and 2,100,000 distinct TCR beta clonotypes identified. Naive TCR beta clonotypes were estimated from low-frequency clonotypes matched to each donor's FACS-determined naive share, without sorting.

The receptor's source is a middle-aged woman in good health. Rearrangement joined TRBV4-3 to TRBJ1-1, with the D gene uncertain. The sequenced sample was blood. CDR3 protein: CASSQTPNTEAFF. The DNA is TGCGCCAGCAGCCAGACCCCGAACACTGAAGCTTTCTTT.